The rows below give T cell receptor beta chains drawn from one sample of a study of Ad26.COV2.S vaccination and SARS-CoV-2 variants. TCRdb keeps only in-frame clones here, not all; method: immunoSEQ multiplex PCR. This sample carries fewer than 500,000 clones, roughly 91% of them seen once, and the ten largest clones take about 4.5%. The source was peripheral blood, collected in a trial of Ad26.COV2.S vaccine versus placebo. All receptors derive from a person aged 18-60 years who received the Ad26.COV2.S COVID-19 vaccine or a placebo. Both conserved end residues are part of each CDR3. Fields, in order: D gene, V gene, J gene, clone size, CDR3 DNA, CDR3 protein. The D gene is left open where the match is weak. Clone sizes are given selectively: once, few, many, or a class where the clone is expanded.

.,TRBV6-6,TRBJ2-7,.,TGTGCCAGCTTTGATAGCGGTGGGGTTGAGCAGTACTTC,CASFDSGGVEQYF
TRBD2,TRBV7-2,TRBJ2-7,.,TGTGCCAGCACCACCGGAGGGACTAGCTCTTACGAGCAGTACTTC,CASTTGGTSSYEQYF
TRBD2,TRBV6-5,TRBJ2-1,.,TGTGCCAGCACGGTGGTAGCGGGAAGGGATGAGCAGTTCTTC,CASTVVAGRDEQFF
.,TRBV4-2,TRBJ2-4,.,TGTGCCAGCAGCGTAGGAGGGACGGCCAAAAACATTCAGTACTTC,CASSVGGTAKNIQYF
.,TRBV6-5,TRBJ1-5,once,TGTGCCAGCAGCTCCGTAGGGCCCAATCAGCCCCAGCATTTT,CASSSVGPNQPQHF
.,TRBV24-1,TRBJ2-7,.,TGTGCCACCAGTGACTCCGGGACATTCTACGAGCAGTACTTC,CATSDSGTFYEQYF
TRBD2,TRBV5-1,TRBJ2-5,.,TGCGCCAGCAGCGCCGGACTAGCGGGCCAAGAGACCCAGTACTTC,CASSAGLAGQETQYF
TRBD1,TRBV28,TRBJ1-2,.,TGTGCCAGCAGTTTATCAGGACAGGGGGTCTATGGCTACACCTTC,CASSLSGQGVYGYTF
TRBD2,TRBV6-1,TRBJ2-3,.,TGTGCCAGCAGTGCCCTAGCGGGTGGGGGGGAGGATACGCAGTATTTT,CASSALAGGGEDTQYF
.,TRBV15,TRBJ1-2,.,TGTGCCACCAGCAGAACAGAAAACTATGGCTACACCTTC,CATSRTENYGYTF
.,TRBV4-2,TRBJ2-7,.,TGTGCCAGCAGCCAAGAGGAGTCGGGGTTAGGGTACGTCGGTGAGCAGTACTTC,CASSQEESGLGYVGEQYF
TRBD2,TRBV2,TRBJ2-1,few,TGTGCCAGCAAGCCCCCCTCGGGACTAGCGGGAGAAAGCGCTTATTACAATGAGCAGTTCTTC,CASKPPSGLAGESAYYNEQFF
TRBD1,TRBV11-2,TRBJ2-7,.,TGTGCCAGCAGCCAGAGCAGGGGGATCGGCGAGCAGTACTTC,CASSQSRGIGEQYF
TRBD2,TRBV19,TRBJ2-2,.,TGTGCCAGTAGAAGGAACGGGAGGGTGACCGGGGAGCTGTTTTTT,CASRRNGRVTGELFF
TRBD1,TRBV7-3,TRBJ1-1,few,TGTGCCAGCAGCTTAAGAGCGGGGACAGGGAGACTTAACACTGAAGCTTTCTTT,CASSLRAGTGRLNTEAFF
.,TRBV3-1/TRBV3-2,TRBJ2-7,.,TGTGCCAGCAGCCAAAATTCTGGCAGGCACGAGCAGTACTTC,CASSQNSGRHEQYF
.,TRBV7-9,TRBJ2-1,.,TGTGCCAGCAGCCCTCCCAGCGGTAACAATGAGCAGTTCTTC,CASSPPSGNNEQFF
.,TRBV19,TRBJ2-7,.,TGTGCCAGTAGTTTAAGGGCAAACTCCTACGAGCAGTACTTC,CASSLRANSYEQYF
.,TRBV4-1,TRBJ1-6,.,TGCGCCAGCAGCCAAGGAGAGGGATCACCCCTCCACTTT,CASSQGEGSPLHF
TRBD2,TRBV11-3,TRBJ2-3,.,TGTGCCAGCAGCTTAGGGGGACTAGCGGGAGCAGATACGCAGTATTTT,CASSLGGLAGADTQYF
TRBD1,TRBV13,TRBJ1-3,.,TGTGCCAGCAGCTTAAATTTCGGGACAGTGCTAGCCTCTGGAAACACCATATATTTT,CASSLNFGTVLASGNTIYF
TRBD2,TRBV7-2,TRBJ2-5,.,TGTGCCAGCAGCTTAAGGCCTAGCGGAGCACAAGAGACCCAGTACTTC,CASSLRPSGAQETQYF
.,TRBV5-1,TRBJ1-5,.,TGCGCCAGCAGCTTGGGGACTTATAGCAATCAGCCCCAGCATTTT,CASSLGTYSNQPQHF
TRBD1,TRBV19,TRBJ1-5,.,TGTGCCAGTAGTTCAATTCTGGACAGGGGGCTTGTTAGCAATCAGCCCCAGCATTTT,CASSSILDRGLVSNQPQHF
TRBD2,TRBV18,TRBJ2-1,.,TGTGCCAGCTCAGCGACCTCCGGGACTAGCGGGGCCGGCTCCTACAATGAGCAGTTCTTC,CASSATSGTSGAGSYNEQFF
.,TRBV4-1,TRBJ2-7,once,TGCGCCAGCAGCCACCATGGAGACAGGACGTGGCAGTACTTC,CASSHHGDRTWQYF
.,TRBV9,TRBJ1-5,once,TGTGCCAGCAGCGTAGACGGGAATTTGCAGCCCCAGCATTTT,CASSVDGNLQPQHF
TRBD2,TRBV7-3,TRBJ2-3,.,TGTGCCAGCCGGACTAGCGGGAGTGTCACAGATACGCAGTATTTT,CASRTSGSVTDTQYF
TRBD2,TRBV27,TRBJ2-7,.,TGTGCCAGCAGTTTAGTAGCGGGAGTCCCGCCGGTACAGTTC,CASSLVAGVPPVQF
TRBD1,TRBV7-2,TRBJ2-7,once,TGTGCCAGCAGCTTAGACGGAGAAGGGACAGGTCCATCCTACGAGCAGTACTTC,CASSLDGEGTGPSYEQYF
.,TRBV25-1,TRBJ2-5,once,TGTGCCAGCAGTGAAACGTTGCCAGGGACCCAAGAGACCCAGTACTTC,CASSETLPGTQETQYF
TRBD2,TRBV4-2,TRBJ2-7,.,TGTGCCAGCAGCCAAGAGGCGGGGGGCTACGAGCAGTACTTC,CASSQEAGGYEQYF
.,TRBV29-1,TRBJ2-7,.,TGCAGCGTTGAAGCTCGTCGAGGTAGCGGAACCTACGAGCAGTACTTC,CSVEARRGSGTYEQYF
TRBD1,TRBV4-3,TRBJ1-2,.,TGCGCCAGCAGCCAAGGCCGGGACAGGGGTGACTATGGCTACACCTTC,CASSQGRDRGDYGYTF
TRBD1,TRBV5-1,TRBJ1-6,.,TGCGCCAGCAGCTTCTCAGGGGGAAATTCACCCCTCCACTTT,CASSFSGGNSPLHF
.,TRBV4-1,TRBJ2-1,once,TGCGCCAGCAGCCATAAAGGGAAAGGCCCCCACAATGAGCAGTTCTTC,CASSHKGKGPHNEQFF
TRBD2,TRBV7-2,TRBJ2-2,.,TGTGCCAGCAGCTACCGGGGGGAGTCGAGCGGGGAGCTGTTTTTT,CASSYRGESSGELFF
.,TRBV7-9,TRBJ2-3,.,TGTGCCAGCAGCTTATTTGCTGCAGATACGCAGTATTTT,CASSLFAADTQYF
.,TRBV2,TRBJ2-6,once,TGTGCCAGCGGGGAGGCGAGCTCTGGGGCCAACGTCCTGACTTTC,CASGEASSGANVLTF
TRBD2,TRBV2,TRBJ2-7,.,TGTGCCAGCAGTGAGCGGGAGGTCTCCTACGAGCAGTACTTC,CASSEREVSYEQYF
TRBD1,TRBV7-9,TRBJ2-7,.,TGTGCCAGCAGCTTGGCCGGGACAGGGGCCGAGCAGTACTTC,CASSLAGTGAEQYF
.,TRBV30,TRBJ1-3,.,TGTGCCTGGAGTGTACAGACAAACACCATATATTTT,CAWSVQTNTIYF
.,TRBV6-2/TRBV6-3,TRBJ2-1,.,TGTGCCAGCAGCCACTCCCCTTACAGGGATGGGAATGAGCAGTTCTTC,CASSHSPYRDGNEQFF
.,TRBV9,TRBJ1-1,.,TGTGCCAGCAACAGGGACGGCACTGAAGCTTTCTTT,CASNRDGTEAFF
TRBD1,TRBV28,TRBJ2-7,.,TGTGCCAGCAGCGCACCGGACAGGCCAACCTACGAGCAGTACTTC,CASSAPDRPTYEQYF
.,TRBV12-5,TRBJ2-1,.,TGTGCTAGTGGTCCCCATTACAATGAGCAGTTCTTC,CASGPHYNEQFF
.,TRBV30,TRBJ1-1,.,TGTGCCCATAAGGGGTCGAACACTGAAGCTTTCTTT,CAHKGSNTEAFF
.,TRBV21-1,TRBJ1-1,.,TGTGCCAGCAGCCCCCGCGGTAAATTGAACACTGAAGCTTTCTTT,CASSPRGKLNTEAFF
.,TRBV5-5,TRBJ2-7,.,TGTGCCAGCAGCTTGGCGCCAGACTACGAGCAGTACTTC,CASSLAPDYEQYF
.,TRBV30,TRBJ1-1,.,TGTGCCTGGGGACGTTCGAACACTGAAGCTTTCTTT,CAWGRSNTEAFF
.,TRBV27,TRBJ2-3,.,TGTGCCAGCAGTTTACGACGCACAGATACGCAGTATTTT,CASSLRRTDTQYF
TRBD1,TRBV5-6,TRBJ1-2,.,TGTGCCAGCAGGCAACAGGGGACCAATAACTATGGCTACACCTTC,CASRQQGTNNYGYTF
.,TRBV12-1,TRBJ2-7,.,TGTGCCAGCAGCTTTTTACCCCGCCCAGGGGTCCCTAATGATGCGATCTCCTACGAGCAGTACTTC,CASSFLPRPGVPNDAISYEQYF
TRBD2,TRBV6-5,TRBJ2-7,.,TGTGCCAGCAGCCGAGCTCGGGAGGGGACCGAGCAGTACTTC,CASSRAREGTEQYF